This is a list of T cell receptor beta chains from one sample in a study of T cells in Graves' hyperthyroidism and ophthalmopathy. TCRdb reanalysed the multiplex PCR reads using MiXCR and keeps one entry per CDR3 protein. The data contain fewer than 900,000 distinct CDR3 sequences, roughly a sixth of them singletons. Sequencing was performed on blood. The receptors stem from a woman in her forties or fifties with Graves' hyperthyroidism that later progressed to Graves' ophthalmopathy. The CDR3 runs from the conserved cysteine through the conserved F or W. A D gene is named only where the DNA matches it firmly. Some rows have no size entry. The others give once, few or many, or a class for an expanded clone.

TRBJ2-3 | TRBD1 | few | TRBV20-1 | TGCAGTGCTAGAGTGGACAGGGGATACACAGATACGCAGTATTTT | CSARVDRGYTDTQYF
TRBJ1-1 | - | few | TRBV19 | TGTGCCAGTAGCAGACAGGAGTTAAACACTGAAGCTTTCTTT | CASSRQELNTEAFF
TRBJ2-3 | TRBD2 | few | TRBV4-1 | TGCGCCAGCAGCCTTGCCAAAGCGGGGTTCACAGATACGCAGTATTTT | CASSLAKAGFTDTQYF
TRBJ2-1 | - | once | TRBV18 | TGTGCCAGCTCACCACCGTCAGGGGATGAGCAGTTCTTC | CASSPPSGDEQFF
TRBJ2-7 | - | many | TRBV20-1 | TGCAGTGTGCAACGAGGGACCTACGAGCAGTACTTC | CSVQRGTYEQYF
TRBJ1-2 | TRBD1 | many | TRBV2 | TGTGCCAGCAGCAGTCCGGGACAGACTAACTATGGCTACACCTTC | CASSSPGQTNYGYTF
TRBJ1-1 | TRBD1 | - | TRBV6-1 | TGTGCCAGCAGCGCGGGACAGGGGGCGCCCAGGACTGAAGCTTTCTTT | CASSAGQGAPRTEAFF
TRBJ1-5 | - | - | TRBV20-1 | TGCAGTGCTAGCCCCGAGGACGGCCGACGGGCCCAGCATTTT | CSASPEDGRRAQHF
TRBJ2-6 | - | few | TRBV15 | TGTGCCACCAGCAAAGGAAGGGGTTCTGGGGCCAACGTCCTGACTTTC | CATSKGRGSGANVLTF
TRBJ1-3 | - | few | TRBV19 | TGTGCCACTTGGGAACACACGCCCAGAAACACCATATATTTT | CATWEHTPRNTIYF
TRBJ1-6 | - | many | TRBV3-1 | TGTGCCAGCAGCCAGGCTGATTCACCCCTCCACTTT | CASSQADSPLHF
TRBJ1-1 | TRBD1 | - | TRBV19 | TGTGCCAGTAGTACCTCCCGGGACAGATTGAGGACTGAAGCTTTCTTT | CASSTSRDRLRTEAFF
TRBJ1-2 | - | few | TRBV19 | TGTGCCAGTAGTACTTCACAGGGAGCTAACTATGGCTACACCTTC | CASSTSQGANYGYTF
TRBJ2-7 | TRBD1 | many | TRBV7-9 | TGTGCCAGCAGCTCCCAGGGGGCCCTGACCTACGAGCAGTACTTC | CASSSQGALTYEQYF
TRBJ1-4 | TRBD1 | - | TRBV15 | TGTGCCACCAGCAGAGCTCGGGACAGGGGTATTGAAAAACTGTTTTTT | CATSRARDRGIEKLFF
TRBJ2-5 | TRBD1 | few | TRBV14 | TGTGCCAGCAGCCAAGATGAGCAGGGGGCGAGGGGGTACCAAGAGACCCAGTACTTC | CASSQDEQGARGYQETQYF
TRBJ2-2 | - | - | TRBV27 | TGTGCCAGCAGTTTCTCGGCGGCCACCGGGGAGCTGTTTTTT | CASSFSAATGELFF
TRBJ1-1 | TRBD1 | - | TRBV5-6 | TGTGCCAGCAGCCCACTAACAGGGGAGGGGACTGAAGCTTTCTTT | CASSPLTGEGTEAFF
TRBJ2-4 | TRBD2 | few | TRBV3-1 | TGTGCCAGCAGCCAAGAATCGGGGGGGCCTGCCAAAAACATTCAGTACTTC | CASSQESGGPAKNIQYF
TRBJ2-1 | TRBD2 | - | TRBV3-1 | TGTGCCAGCAGCCAAGATCGGCGGGGGGGCCCCTCCTACAATGAGCAGTTCTTC | CASSQDRRGGPSYNEQFF
TRBJ1-4 | - | - | TRBV27 | TGTGCCAGCAGTTTCGATGGGGGGGAAAAACTGTTTTTT | CASSFDGGEKLFF
TRBJ1-4 | - | many | TRBV7-4 | TGTGCCAGCAGCCCGGGTGCGGGTTTATCGGTAAAACTGTTTTTT | CASSPGAGLSVKLFF
TRBJ2-7 | - | many | TRBV2 | TGTGCCAGCAGTGAGATAGGGGGGGGCCGAGGAGAGCAGTACTTC | CASSEIGGGRGEQYF
TRBJ1-2 | - | many | TRBV20-1 | TGCAGTGCTAAGGCCCCTAGTGGGTACTATGGCTACACCTTC | CSAKAPSGYYGYTF
TRBJ1-2 | TRBD1 | - | TRBV5-1 | TGCGCCAGCAGCTCGAATACGGGACAGGCGCGGGAGGGGGGCTACACCTTC | CASSSNTGQAREGGYTF
TRBJ2-6 | - | many | TRBV5-1 | TGCGCCAGCAGCCCAGATGGTCGGGGCTCTGGGGCCAACGTCCTGACTTTC | CASSPDGRGSGANVLTF
TRBJ2-1 | - | - | TRBV6-1 | TGTGCCAGCAGTGAAAGTACGTTCAATGAGCAGTTCTTC | CASSESTFNEQFF
TRBJ2-5 | - | many | TRBV3-1 | TGTGCCAGCAGCCAAGATTTGGGACCTCAAGAGACCCAGTACTTC | CASSQDLGPQETQYF
TRBJ1-2 | TRBD1 | - | TRBV2 | TGTGCCAGCTTCACAGGGGTCGACTATGGCTACACCTTC | CASFTGVDYGYTF
TRBJ2-3 | TRBD1 | few | TRBV29-1 | TGCAACGTGGAGAGGGACAGGCTCGGCACAGATACGCAGTATTTT | CNVERDRLGTDTQYF
TRBJ1-1 | - | many | TRBV5-1 | TGCGCCAGCAGACAACGGGACTTAGATAACACTGAAGCTTTCTTT | CASRQRDLDNTEAFF
TRBJ1-3 | TRBD1 | - | TRBV12-3/TRBV12-4 | TGTGCCAGCAGTCCCAGGACAGGGTTTGGAAACACCATATATTTT | CASSPRTGFGNTIYF
TRBJ2-3 | TRBD2 | few | TRBV7-3 | TGTGCCAGCAGCTTAACGACTAGCGGGGGTACAGATACGCAGTATTTT | CASSLTTSGGTDTQYF
TRBJ1-1 | TRBD1 | many | TRBV29-1 | TGCAGCGTGTTACAGGGGGCGTCCACTGAAGCTTTCTTT | CSVLQGASTEAFF
TRBJ1-2 | TRBD1 | many | TRBV12-3/TRBV12-4 | TGTGCCAGCAGTCACAGGGGAGGCTACACCTTC | CASSHRGGYTF
TRBJ2-1 | TRBD2 | many | TRBV20-1 | TGCAGTGCTTGGACTAGCGGCCGTAGCTCCTACAATGAGCAGTTCTTC | CSAWTSGRSSYNEQFF
TRBJ2-4 | - | - | TRBV6-1 | TGTGCCAGCAGTGATATGTTACAAGGCAAAAACATTCAGTACTTC | CASSDMLQGKNIQYF
TRBJ1-2 | - | many | TRBV11-2 | TGTGCCAGCAGCTTAGGGAACGGCTATGGCTACACCTTC | CASSLGNGYGYTF
TRBJ2-2 | - | few | TRBV2 | TGTGCCAGCACCGCGGGGATAGTAGGCACCGGGGAGCTGTTTTTT | CASTAGIVGTGELFF
TRBJ1-1 | - | - | TRBV3-1 | TGTGCCAGCAGCCAGGTCGAGGGCAGGACTGAAGCTTTCTTT | CASSQVEGRTEAFF
TRBJ2-1 | TRBD2 | many | TRBV7-3 | TGTGCCAGCAGTTCACGGGGGTTAGCGGGGGGGCACAATGAGCAGTTCTTC | CASSSRGLAGGHNEQFF
TRBJ2-1 | - | few | TRBV5-1 | TGCGCCAGCACGGAACCCTCCTACAATGAGCAGCTCTTC | CASTEPSYNEQLF
TRBJ2-5 | TRBD2 | many | TRBV7-9 | TGTGCCAGCAGCCGAACTAGCGGGGGGACCCAAGAGACCCAGTACTTC | CASSRTSGGTQETQYF
TRBJ1-1 | TRBD1 | - | TRBV6-2/TRBV6-3 | TGTGCCAGCACCCTTCACAGGGGCACTGAAGCTTTCTTT | CASTLHRGTEAFF
TRBJ1-5 | TRBD1 | - | TRBV19 | TGTGCCAGTACCTTACAGGGGGGAAATCAGCCCCAGCATTTT | CASTLQGGNQPQHF
TRBJ1-5 | TRBD1 | few | TRBV4-2 | TGTGCCAGCAGCCAACGACAGGGGGGCAATCAGCCCCAGCATTTT | CASSQRQGGNQPQHF
TRBJ1-5 | TRBD1 | many | TRBV7-9 | TGTGCCAGCAGCTTAGGGGACAGGCTTAATCAGCCCCAGCATTTT | CASSLGDRLNQPQHF
TRBJ1-6 | - | - | TRBV12-3/TRBV12-4 | TGTGCCAGCAGTTTGTACGGGGATTCACCCCTCCACTTT | CASSLYGDSPLHF
TRBJ1-1 | TRBD1 | few | TRBV29-1 | TGCAGCGTTCCTACAGGGGGGTCCACTGAAGCTTTCTTT | CSVPTGGSTEAFF
TRBJ1-2 | - | many | TRBV20-1 | TGCAGTGCGGTGACAGCCAGCTACACCTTC | CSAVTASYTF
TRBJ1-2 | - | few | TRBV5-5 | TGTGCCAGCAGCTTTGAGGGGGTACCCCCCTATGGCTACACCTTC | CASSFEGVPPYGYTF
TRBJ1-4 | TRBD1 | many | TRBV3-1 | TGTGCCAGCAGCCACCGAGCCGGGACAGGGAATGAAAAACTGTTTTTT | CASSHRAGTGNEKLFF